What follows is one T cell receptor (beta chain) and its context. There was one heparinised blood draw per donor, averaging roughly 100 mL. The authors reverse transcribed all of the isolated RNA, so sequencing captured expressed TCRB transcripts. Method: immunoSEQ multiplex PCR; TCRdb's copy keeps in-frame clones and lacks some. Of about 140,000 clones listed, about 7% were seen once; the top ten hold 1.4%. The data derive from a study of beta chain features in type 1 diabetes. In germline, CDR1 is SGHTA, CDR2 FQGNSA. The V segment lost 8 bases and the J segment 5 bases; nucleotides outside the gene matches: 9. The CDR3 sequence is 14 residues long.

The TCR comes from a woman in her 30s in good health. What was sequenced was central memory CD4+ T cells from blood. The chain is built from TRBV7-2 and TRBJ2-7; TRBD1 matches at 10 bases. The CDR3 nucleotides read TGTGCCAGCGGAAGACAGGGGGCTTCTCACGAGCAGTACTTC. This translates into CASGRQGASHEQYF.